The next 17 T cell receptor beta chains were all read from a single sample in a study of T-cell memory formation after mild COVID-19. TCRdb recomputed calls from the 5' RACE reads with MiXCR, one row per CDR3 protein. In the table there are about 610,000 distinct CDR3 sequences, roughly 17% of which are singletons. Specimen: PBMCs or a T cell subset sorted from them (not recorded which). All receptors come from an adult woman who had mild COVID-19 (a few samples of this study predate the infection). Cell type and time point are not known.

This chain joins TRBV7-9 and TRBJ2-7; D is uncertain. This CDR3 is 18 amino acids long. CDR1 is SEHNR, CDR2 FQNEAQ, per germline (reference sequence). The ends were cut back, 4 bases at V and 0 bases at J, with 22 bases in the middle. The CDR3 DNA sequence: TGTGCCAGCAGCTCGCCCCCACCCCCCCGCGTAAACTCCTACGAGCAGTACTTC. Residues: CASSSPPPPRVNSYEQYF.

This sequence joins TRBV19 and TRBJ2-1; 10 nucleotides agree with TRBD1. Germline CDR1 is LNHDA and CDR2 is SQIVND (reference sequence). This CDR3 comprises 14 residues. Trimming took 5 bases from V and 6 from J; bases not matched to a gene: 4. The DNA of the CDR3 is TGTGCCAGTAGTCCGGGACAGGGGATCAATGAGCAGTTCTTC. This encodes CASSPGQGINEQFF.

This clonotype was observed a few times. The V call is TRBV27, the J call TRBJ2-3, with a tentative D call TRBD1 (5 bases). Germline-derived CDR1 and CDR2 are MNHEY and SMNVEV (reference sequence). V shed 4 bases and J shed 0 bases, with 17 bases lying between them. This CDR3 region has 17 residues. Here the CDR3 reads CASSSLPGHLSTDTQYF. The CDR3 bases are TGTGCCAGCAGTTCACTCCCTGGACACCTTAGCACAGATACGCAGTATTTT.

The chain has TRBV20-1 and TRBJ2-1, with a possible D match to TRBD2 (5 bases). The V end was cut by 2 bases, the J end by 8 bases, with 16 bases between. The germline CDR1 and CDR2 sequences are DFQATT and SNEGSKA (reference sequence). CDR3 length: 14 amino acids. This chain's CDR3 is CSARFEGFPDEQFF. The CDR3 coding sequence is TGCAGTGCTAGATTTGAGGGCTTCCCCGATGAGCAGTTCTTC.

This clonotype has only a few counts. The rearrangement links TRBV24-1 to TRBJ1-2, with 9 bases identical to TRBD1. The length of the CDR3 is 14 residues. J gave up 8 bases and V 3 bases, and 6 bases lay outside the gene matches. CDR1 KGHDR and CDR2 SFDVKD come from the germline V gene. The CDR3 coding sequence is TGTGCCACCAGTGATGGGGACAGGGCGGGAGGCTACACCTTC. Protein: CATSDGDRAGGYTF.

The V and J genes are TRBV12-3 or TRBV12-4 and TRBJ2-5, with 8 bases that match TRBD1. J was trimmed by 5 bases and V by 8 bases; bases with no gene match: 7. The length of the CDR3 is 13 residues. CDR3 region: CASAGTGVETQYF. As DNA, the CDR3 is TGTGCCAGCGCCGGGACAGGAGTGGAGACCCAGTACTTC.

The chain carries TRBV29-1 and TRBJ2-7; no clear D gene. CDR1 and CDR2 from the germline V gene are SQVTM and ANQGSEA. V lost 1 base and J 6 bases, leaving 19 bases between the germline ends. CDR3 size: 15 residues. The CDR3 loop reads CSVEGTNGTVSEQYF. The DNA for the CDR3 is TGCAGCGTTGAAGGGACGAATGGAACAGTCTCCGAGCAGTACTTC.

CDR3: CASSEATGREDKGFKNIQYF. The CDR3 nucleotides are TGTGCCAGCAGTGAAGCAACAGGGAGAGAAGACAAAGGGTTCAAAAACATTCAGTACTTC. V and J are TRBV2 and TRBJ2-4, with a possible D match to TRBD1 (6 bases). Trimming took 0 bases from V and 3 from J, leaving 24 bases between them. Germline CDR1 SNHLY, CDR2 FYNNEI. The CDR3 is 20 residues long.

The CDR3 reads CSAPGTGYNYGYTF. For the CDR3, the DNA is TGCAGTGCTCCCGGGACAGGATATAATTATGGCTACACCTTC. This rearrangement joins TRBV20-1 to TRBJ1-2; 8 nucleotides align to TRBD1. The germline CDR1 and CDR2 sequences are DFQATT and SNEGSKA (reference sequence). The CDR3 consists of 14 residues. The junction had 10 bases not matched to a gene; V was cut back by 5 bases and J by 5 bases.

V gene TRBV12-3 or TRBV12-4 combines with J gene TRBJ2-2, with D unclear. The CDR3 is 16 amino acids. V lost 5 bases, J lost 4 bases, and 17 bases lay in between. The CDR3 is CASSPPRVGPTGELFF. Written as DNA, the CDR3 is TGTGCCAGCAGTCCTCCTCGGGTAGGCCCCACCGGGGAGCTGTTTTTT.

The chain recombines TRBV12-3 or TRBV12-4 with TRBJ2-1, with 7 bases that match TRBD2. Trimming removed 10 bases from V and 7 bases from J; junction bases left unmatched: 22. CDR3 length: 17 amino acids. DNA for the CDR3: TGTGCCATTCCGGCGAGGGCTAGCGGTGTCCCTGAGAATGAGCAGTTCTTC. Its protein is CAIPARASGVPENEQFF.

In this sample, this clonotype turned up once. This chain links TRBV29-1 with TRBJ2-7; D perhaps matches TRBD2 (6 bases). The V end was cut by 4 bases, the J end by 5 bases, with 12 bases between. Per germline, CDR1 SQVTM and CDR2 ANQGSEA. The CDR3 loop spans 12 amino acids. The CDR3 coding sequence is TGCAGCGTTGCCGGGGGACTCCACGAGCAGTACTTC. As protein: CSVAGGLHEQYF.

This sequence joins TRBV7-3 and TRBJ1-1; D unclear. The CDR3 consists of 15 residues. Germline loops: CDR1 SGHTA, CDR2 FQGTGA. Trimming took off 0 bases at V and 0 bases at J, with 8 bases between the two ends. The CDR3 DNA reads TGTGCCAGCAGCTTAACGGGCAGTATGAACACTGAAGCTTTCTTT. Protein product: CASSLTGSMNTEAFF.

The chain uses TRBV6-5 and TRBJ1-1; no firm D call. Germline lookup yields CDR1 MNHEY and CDR2 SVGAGI. CDR3 length: 12 amino acids. V was clipped by 5 bases and J by 10 bases, with 14 bases between them. Here the CDR3 DNA reads TGTGCCAGCAGTGAAATGTCGATGGGAGCTTTCTTT. It translates to CASSEMSMGAFF.

This clonotype was detected a few times. This chain uses TRBV24-1 with TRBJ2-7, with TRBD2 as a possible D gene (5 bases). CDR3 length equals 13 residues. Germline V gene sequence: CDR1 KGHDR, CDR2 SFDVKD. Trimming took 9 bases from V and 3 from J, leaving 14 bases between them. The DNA of the CDR3 is TGTGCCACCGCAGAGGCGGCGGGCTACGAGCAGTACTTC. Protein: CATAEAAGYEQYF.

V gene TRBV12-3 or TRBV12-4 combines with J gene TRBJ2-3, with TRBD1 identical over 8 bases. Losses at the gene ends were 6 bases for V and 6 bases for J; bases not matched to a gene: 11. The CDR3 has 15 amino acids. The CDR3 here is CASSRQGMLLDTQYF. The CDR3 DNA is TGTGCCAGCAGCCGACAGGGGATGTTGTTGGATACGCAGTATTTT.

A few counts support this clonotype. J is TRBJ1-1 and V is TRBV29-1, with a tentative D call TRBD1 (6 bases). The length of the CDR3 is 14 residues. Germline CDR1 SQVTM, CDR2 ANQGSEA. The V and J ends lost 4 bases and 2 bases respectively, with 14 bases between them. The CDR3 DNA follows: TGCAGCGTTGCACCAGGGGCCGCAAACACTGAAGCTTTCTTT. It translates to CSVAPGAANTEAFF.